This T cell receptor (beta chain) stems from a study of vaccination effects on CD4 cells after COVID-19. Comments on this clone: The antigen is not known.

Profiled with immunoSEQ multiplex PCR; TCRdb holds only in-frame clones, not every one. The table has tens of thousands of clones, less than 80% seen once; the top ten hold around 3.8%. CD4+ T cells specific for antigen were expanded with viral peptide pools by the ViraFEST assay before sequencing. Having been cultured for roughly 10 days, the cells underwent CD4+ T cell isolation. Vaccinated participants had no history of SARS-CoV-2 infection and tested negative for nucleocapsid antibodies. The V end lost 4 bases, the J end lost 6 bases, and 13 bases lay between the germline ends. The CDR3 is 13 residues long. Looked up from germline, CDR1 is SGHDT and CDR2 is YYEEEE.

This clonotype originated in a human donor who received a COVID-19 vaccine. The J gene is TRBJ1-2, the V gene TRBV5-6; a weak D match, TRBD1 (6 bases). The input for sequencing was CD4+ T cells from PBMCs cultured with HCoV-OC43 spike peptides, taken before COVID-19 vaccination. Regarding subset: HCoV-OC43 spike overlapping peptide pool stimulation. The CDR3 region has the DNA TGTGCCAGCAGCCCTCTTAAGGGGGATGGCTACACCTTC. Translation gives CASSPLKGDGYTF.